The rows below give T cell receptor beta chains drawn from one sample of a study of blood T cell repertoires in COVID-19. TCRdb keeps only in-frame clones here, not all; method: immunoSEQ multiplex PCR. The sample records around 28,000 clones, approximately 83% being singletons. The sample was peripheral blood. The source is a woman older than 75 with COVID-19, enrolled during active disease. Both conserved end residues are part of each CDR3. Clone size is given for some rows only: seen once, a few or many times, or a class if the clone is expanded.

cdr3_length j_call clone_size v_call cdr3_aa
15 TRBJ1-2 . TRBV6-1 CASSEAGLPNYGYTF
13 TRBJ1-2 few TRBV19 CASSISGNYGYTF
18 TRBJ2-6 . TRBV5-1 CASSLGVLQSSGANVLTF
16 TRBJ1-6 once TRBV27 CASSSGQGVNNSPLHF
16 TRBJ1-5 . TRBV28 CASSFGGRGSNQPQHF
15 TRBJ1-6 . TRBV28 CASSLVGQGGSPLHF
15 TRBJ1-6 . TRBV5-1 CASSLGGIPDSPLHF
16 TRBJ2-3 . TRBV11-3 CASSLGEDYRTDTQYF
11 TRBJ2-7 . TRBV7-9 CASEGTYEQYF
17 TRBJ2-1 . TRBV7-8 CASSLPTTLSSYNEQFF
14 TRBJ1-1 . TRBV5-1 CASSLVAGNTEAFF
15 TRBJ2-5 once TRBV5-1 CASISRVPQRWTQYF
16 TRBJ1-1 . TRBV2 CASTLRREDVNTEAFF
17 TRBJ1-3 . TRBV5-1 CASSLEGAVISGNTIYF
15 TRBJ2-2 . TRBV5-6 CASSQNYRSTGELFF
13 TRBJ2-3 once TRBV11-3 CASRSSSTDTQYF
16 TRBJ1-2 . TRBV20-1 CSASPVRGQTNYGYTF
17 TRBJ2-2 once TRBV6-2/TRBV6-3 CASSPGTGRGRTGELFF
15 TRBJ2-5 . TRBV3-1/TRBV3-2 CASSQPNWFSETQYF
16 TRBJ1-4 . TRBV6-6 CASSRITGTGEEKLFF
15 TRBJ2-1 few TRBV7-2 CASSYTGTDYNEQFF
17 TRBJ2-2 . TRBV5-8 CASSLGVAGMNTGELFF
17 TRBJ2-3 . TRBV5-1 CASSLRDRLTLTDTQYF
15 TRBJ2-7 once TRBV4-2 CASSQDQLAGGEQYF
14 TRBJ1-2 . TRBV6-1 CASSEAGGSYGYTF
14 TRBJ1-1 . TRBV9 CASSLGLGSYGAFF
12 TRBJ2-2 . TRBV30 CAWSRGTGELFF
15 TRBJ1-1 . TRBV5-1 CASSLTGALNTEAFF
19 TRBJ1-6 . TRBV6-1 CASSELNRGRSSYNSPLHF
14 TRBJ1-5 . TRBV2 CASSGQGGNQPQHF
14 TRBJ2-1 few TRBV11-1 CASSAAATYNEQFF
15 TRBJ2-1 . TRBV5-4 CASSLDLLAGVEQFF
14 TRBJ1-1 . TRBV19 CASSYQFMNTEAFF
14 TRBJ2-1 . TRBV6-2/TRBV6-3 CASSYGSGYNEQFF
15 TRBJ1-1 . TRBV5-4 CASSFDRALNTEAFF
15 TRBJ2-5 . TRBV5-8 CASSPRLAGGETQYF
15 TRBJ1-5 . TRBV19 CASSIRSYSNQPQHF
14 TRBJ2-6 . TRBV5-6 CASSFSSGANVLTF
13 TRBJ1-5 . TRBV2 CASRGQGGQPQHF
14 TRBJ1-4 . TRBV28 CASSFRGLGEKLFF
11 TRBJ1-5 . TRBV21-1 CASSKCSSEHF
11 TRBJ1-1 . TRBV6-2/TRBV6-3 CASSYRGEAFF
14 TRBJ2-7 . TRBV7-8 CATQEGGTGGEQYF
16 TRBJ2-2 . TRBV11-2 CASSPSLRGGPEELFF
12 TRBJ1-2 . TRBV5-1 CASSLEGDGYTF
15 TRBJ2-1 . TRBV24-1 CATSDPRGGGDEQFF
13 TRBJ2-3 . TRBV5-5 CASSDRVTDTQYF
15 TRBJ2-1 . TRBV5-1 CASSLVGQVGNEQFF